This entry features one T cell receptor (beta chain) sequence. Assay used: immunoSEQ multiplex PCR; TCRdb lists only in-frame clones, some missing. Among about 94,000 clones listed, roughly 87% were seen once. The data are from a study of OX40 agonist ivuxolimab in advanced cancers. Study as a whole: Treatment received earlier with anti-PD-1, anti-PD-L1 or anti-CTLA-4 agents was allowed, and approximately 44% had some.

Autoimmune disease history or systemic immunosuppression barred patients. Peripheral blood came from all dose cohorts at three timepoints. Germline loops: CDR1 SQVTM, CDR2 ANQGSEA. Trimming at V came to 6 bases and at J to 4 bases, leaving 4 bases not matched to a gene. This CDR3 contains 13 residues. The gene calls are TRBV29-1 and TRBJ1-3; the match to TRBD1 covers 9 bases. This TCR derives from an adult with an advanced solid tumor such as melanoma, head and neck, liver or kidney cancer. Sample: CD4+ or CD8+ T cells sorted from blood, taken in a trial of the OX40 agonist ivuxolimab. CDR3 residues: CSVRDRGGNTIYF. CDR3 DNA sequence: TGCAGCGTCAGAGACAGGGGGGGAAACACCATATATTTT.